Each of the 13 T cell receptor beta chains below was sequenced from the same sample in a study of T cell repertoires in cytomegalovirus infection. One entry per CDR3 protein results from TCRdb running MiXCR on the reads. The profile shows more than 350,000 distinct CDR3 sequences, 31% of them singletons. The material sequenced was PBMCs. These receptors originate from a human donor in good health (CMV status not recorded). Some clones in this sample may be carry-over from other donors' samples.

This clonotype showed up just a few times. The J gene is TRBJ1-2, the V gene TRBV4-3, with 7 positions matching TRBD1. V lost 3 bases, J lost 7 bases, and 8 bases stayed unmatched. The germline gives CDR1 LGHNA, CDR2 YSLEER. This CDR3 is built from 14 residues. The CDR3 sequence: CASSHPGTVVGYTF. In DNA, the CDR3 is TGCGCCAGCAGCCACCCCGGGACAGTAGTTGGCTACACCTTC.

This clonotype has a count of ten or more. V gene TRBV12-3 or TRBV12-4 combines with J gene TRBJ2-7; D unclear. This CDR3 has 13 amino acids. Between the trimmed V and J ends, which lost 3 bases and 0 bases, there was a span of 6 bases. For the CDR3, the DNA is TGTGCCAGCAGTTTCTCCGTCTCCTACGAGCAGTACTTC. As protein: CASSFSVSYEQYF.

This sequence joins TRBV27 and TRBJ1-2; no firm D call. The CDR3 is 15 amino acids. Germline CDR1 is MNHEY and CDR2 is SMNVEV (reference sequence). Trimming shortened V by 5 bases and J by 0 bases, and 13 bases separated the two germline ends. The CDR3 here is CASSQIYPSNYGYTF. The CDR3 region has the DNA TGTGCCAGCAGTCAAATCTACCCCTCTAACTATGGCTACACCTTC.

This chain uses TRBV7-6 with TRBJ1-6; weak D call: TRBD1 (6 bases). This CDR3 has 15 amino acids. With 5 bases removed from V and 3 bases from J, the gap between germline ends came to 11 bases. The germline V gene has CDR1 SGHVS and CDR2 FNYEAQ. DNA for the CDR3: TGTGCCAGCAGCACTACAGGGAGCTATAATTCACCCCTCCACTTT. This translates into CASSTTGSYNSPLHF. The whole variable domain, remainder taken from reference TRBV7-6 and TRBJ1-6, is GAGVSQSPRYKVTKRGQDVALRCDPISGHVSLYWYRQALGQGPEFLTYFNYEAQQDKSGLPNDRFSAERPEGSISTLTIQRTEQRDSAMYRCASSTTGSYNSPLHFGNGTRLTVT.

The CDR3 coding sequence is TGTGCCAGTAGTATATTGTGGGGGGCCCCAGTGGATGAGCAGTTCTTC. Translation: CASSILWGAPVDEQFF. This chain uses TRBV19 with TRBJ2-1, with D perhaps assigned TRBD1 or TRBD2 (6 bases each). This CDR3 contains 16 residues. The germline CDR1 and CDR2 sequences are LNHDA and SQIVND (reference sequence). The V end was cut by 2 bases, the J end by 8 bases, with 19 bases between.

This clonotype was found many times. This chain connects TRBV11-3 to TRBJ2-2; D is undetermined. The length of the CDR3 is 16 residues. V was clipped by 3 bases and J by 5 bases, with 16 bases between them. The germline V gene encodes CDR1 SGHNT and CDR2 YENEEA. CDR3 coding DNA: TGTGCCAGCAGCTTCGGTGGCGATGCCCGGACCGGGGAGCTGTTTTTT. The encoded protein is CASSFGGDARTGELFF.

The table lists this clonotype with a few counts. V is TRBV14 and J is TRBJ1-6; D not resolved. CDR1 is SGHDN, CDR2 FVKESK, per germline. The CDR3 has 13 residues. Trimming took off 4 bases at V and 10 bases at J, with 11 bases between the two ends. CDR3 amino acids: CASSLRRESPLHF. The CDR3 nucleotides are TGTGCCAGCAGCCTACGGAGGGAATCACCCCTCCACTTT.

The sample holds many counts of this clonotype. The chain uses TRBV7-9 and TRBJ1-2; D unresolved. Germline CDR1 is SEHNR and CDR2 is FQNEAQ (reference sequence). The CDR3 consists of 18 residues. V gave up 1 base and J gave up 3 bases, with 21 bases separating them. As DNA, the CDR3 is TGTGCCAGCAGCTTAGAAGGAAGAGAAGAGGCCCCATACTATGGCTACACCTTC. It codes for CASSLEGREEAPYYGYTF. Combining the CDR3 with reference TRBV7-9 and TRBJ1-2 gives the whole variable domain DTGVSQNPRHKITKRGQNVTFRCDPISEHNRLYWYRQTLGQGPEFLTYFQNEAQLEKSRLLSDRFSAERPKGSFSTLEIQRTEQGDSAMYLCASSLEGREEAPYYGYTFGSGTRLTVV.

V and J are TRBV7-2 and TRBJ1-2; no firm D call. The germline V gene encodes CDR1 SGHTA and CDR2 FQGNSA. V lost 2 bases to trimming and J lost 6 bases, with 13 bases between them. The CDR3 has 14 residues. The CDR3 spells CASSLNPIGNGYTF. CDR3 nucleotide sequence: TGTGCCAGCAGCTTAAACCCCATCGGAAATGGCTACACCTTC.

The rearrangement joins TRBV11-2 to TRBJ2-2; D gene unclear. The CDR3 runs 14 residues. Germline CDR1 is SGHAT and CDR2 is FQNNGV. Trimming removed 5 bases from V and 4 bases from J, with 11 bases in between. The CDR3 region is CASSPEGRTGELFF. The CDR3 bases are TGTGCCAGCAGCCCGGAAGGGCGCACCGGGGAGCTGTTTTTT. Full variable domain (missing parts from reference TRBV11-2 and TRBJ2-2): EAGVAQSPRYKIIEKRQSVAFWCNPISGHATLYWYQQILGQGPKLLIQFQNNGVVDDSQLPKDRFSAERLKGVDSTLKIQPAKLEDSAVYLCASSPEGRTGELFFGEGSRLTVL.

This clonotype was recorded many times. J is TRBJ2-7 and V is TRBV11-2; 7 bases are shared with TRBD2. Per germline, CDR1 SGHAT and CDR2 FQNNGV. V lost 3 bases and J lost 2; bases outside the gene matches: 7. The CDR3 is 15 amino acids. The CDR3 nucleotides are TGTGCCAGCAGCTTTTCGGGGGGATCTACCTACGAGCAGTACTTC. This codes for CASSFSGGSTYEQYF.

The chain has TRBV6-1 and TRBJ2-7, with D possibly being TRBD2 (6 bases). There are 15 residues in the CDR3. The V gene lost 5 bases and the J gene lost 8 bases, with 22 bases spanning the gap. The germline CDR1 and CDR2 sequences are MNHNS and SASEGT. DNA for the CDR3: TGTGCCAGCAGTCGGGAACCGGGAGTCCAGAGCAAGCAGTACTTC. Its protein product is CASSREPGVQSKQYF.

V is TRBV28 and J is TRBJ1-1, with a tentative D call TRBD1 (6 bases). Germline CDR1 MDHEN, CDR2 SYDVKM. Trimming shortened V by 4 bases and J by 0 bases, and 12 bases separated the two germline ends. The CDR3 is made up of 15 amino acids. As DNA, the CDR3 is TGTGCCAGCAGTTCTCACAGGGCGATGAACACTGAAGCTTTCTTT. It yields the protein CASSSHRAMNTEAFF.